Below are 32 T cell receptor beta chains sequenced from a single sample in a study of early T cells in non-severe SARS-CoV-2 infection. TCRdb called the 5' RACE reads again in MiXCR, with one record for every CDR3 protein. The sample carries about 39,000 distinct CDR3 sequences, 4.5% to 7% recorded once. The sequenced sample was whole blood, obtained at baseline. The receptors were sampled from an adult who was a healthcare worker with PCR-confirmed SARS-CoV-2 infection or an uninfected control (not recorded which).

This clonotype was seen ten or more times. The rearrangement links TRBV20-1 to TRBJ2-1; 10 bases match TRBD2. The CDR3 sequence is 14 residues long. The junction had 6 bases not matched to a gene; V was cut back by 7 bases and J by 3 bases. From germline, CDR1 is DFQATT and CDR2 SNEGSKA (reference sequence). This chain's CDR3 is CSGVIAGGYNEQFF. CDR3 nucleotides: TGCAGTGGGGTCATAGCGGGAGGCTACAATGAGCAGTTCTTC.

The DNA for the CDR3 is TGTGCCAGCAGTTTACCCCACCGCACAGATACGCAGTATTTT. Residues: CASSLPHRTDTQYF. V gene TRBV27 combines with J gene TRBJ2-3, with D unclear. CDR1 MNHEY and CDR2 SMNVEV come from the germline V gene (reference sequence). V gave up 2 bases and J gave up 1 base, with 7 bases separating them. CDR3 length: 14 residues.

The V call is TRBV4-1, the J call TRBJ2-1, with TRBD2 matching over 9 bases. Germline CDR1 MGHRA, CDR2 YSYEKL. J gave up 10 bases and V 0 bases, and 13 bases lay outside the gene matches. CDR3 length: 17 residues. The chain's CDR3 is CASSQDWAGGPRAEQFF. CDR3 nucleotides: TGCGCCAGCAGCCAAGATTGGGCGGGAGGGCCAAGAGCAGAGCAGTTCTTC.

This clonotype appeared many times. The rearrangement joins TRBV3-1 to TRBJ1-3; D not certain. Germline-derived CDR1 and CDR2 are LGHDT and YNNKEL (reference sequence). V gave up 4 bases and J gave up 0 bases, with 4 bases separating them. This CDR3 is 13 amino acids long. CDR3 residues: CASSRTSGNTIYF. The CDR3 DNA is TGTGCCAGCAGCCGCACCTCTGGAAACACCATATATTTT.

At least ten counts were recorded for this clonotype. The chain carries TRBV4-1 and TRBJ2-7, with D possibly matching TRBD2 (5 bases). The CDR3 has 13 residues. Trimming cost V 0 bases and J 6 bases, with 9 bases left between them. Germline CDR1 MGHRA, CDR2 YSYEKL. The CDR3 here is CASSQDPRGEQYF. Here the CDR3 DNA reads TGCGCCAGCAGCCAAGATCCACGGGGCGAGCAGTACTTC.

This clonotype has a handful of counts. The CDR3 sequence is CASSLVRGGRVAKNIQYF. As DNA, the CDR3 is TGTGCCAGCAGCTTAGTAAGAGGGGGACGAGTAGCCAAAAACATTCAGTACTTC. The genes are TRBV11-2 and TRBJ2-4; D is possibly TRBD1 (6 bases). From germline, CDR1 is SGHAT and CDR2 FQNNGV. The CDR3 loop spans 18 amino acids. Trimming removed 1 base from V and 0 bases from J, with 16 bases in between.

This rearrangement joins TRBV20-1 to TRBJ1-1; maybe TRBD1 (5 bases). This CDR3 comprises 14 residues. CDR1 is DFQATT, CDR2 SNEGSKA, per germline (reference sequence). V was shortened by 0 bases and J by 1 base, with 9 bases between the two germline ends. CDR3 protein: CSARDSGANTEAFF. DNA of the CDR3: TGCAGTGCTAGAGATTCCGGGGCGAACACTGAAGCTTTCTTT.

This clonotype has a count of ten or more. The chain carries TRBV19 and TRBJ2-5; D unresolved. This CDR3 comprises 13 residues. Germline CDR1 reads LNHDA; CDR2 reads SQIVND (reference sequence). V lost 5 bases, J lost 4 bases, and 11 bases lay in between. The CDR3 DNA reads TGTGCCAGTAGTCCCCGCCAGATAGAGACCCAGTACTTC. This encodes CASSPRQIETQYF.

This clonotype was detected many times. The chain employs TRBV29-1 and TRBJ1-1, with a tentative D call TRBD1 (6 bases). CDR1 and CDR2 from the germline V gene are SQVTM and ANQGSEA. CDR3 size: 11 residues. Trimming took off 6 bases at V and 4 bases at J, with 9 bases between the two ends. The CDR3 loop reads CSVGGFTEAFF. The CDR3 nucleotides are TGCAGCGTAGGGGGGTTCACTGAAGCTTTCTTT.

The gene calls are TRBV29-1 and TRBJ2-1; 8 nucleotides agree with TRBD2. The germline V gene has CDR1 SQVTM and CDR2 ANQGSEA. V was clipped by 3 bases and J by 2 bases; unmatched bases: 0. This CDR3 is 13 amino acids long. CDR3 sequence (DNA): TGCAGCGTTGATAGCGGGACCTACAATGAGCAGTTCTTC. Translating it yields CSVDSGTYNEQFF.

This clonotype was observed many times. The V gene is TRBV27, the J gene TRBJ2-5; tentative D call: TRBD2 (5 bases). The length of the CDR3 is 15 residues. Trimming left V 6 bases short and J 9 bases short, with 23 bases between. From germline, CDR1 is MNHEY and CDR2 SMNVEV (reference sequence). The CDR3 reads CASSRQLGGWRSQYF. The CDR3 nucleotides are TGTGCCAGCAGCCGTCAACTAGGCGGGTGGAGGTCCCAGTACTTC.

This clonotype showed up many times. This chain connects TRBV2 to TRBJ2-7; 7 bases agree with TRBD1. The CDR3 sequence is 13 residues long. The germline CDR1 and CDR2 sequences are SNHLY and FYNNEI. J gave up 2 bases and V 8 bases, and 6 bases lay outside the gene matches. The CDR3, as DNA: TGTGCCAGCGGAGAGACAGGGACCTACGAGCAGTACTTC. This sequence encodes CASGETGTYEQYF.

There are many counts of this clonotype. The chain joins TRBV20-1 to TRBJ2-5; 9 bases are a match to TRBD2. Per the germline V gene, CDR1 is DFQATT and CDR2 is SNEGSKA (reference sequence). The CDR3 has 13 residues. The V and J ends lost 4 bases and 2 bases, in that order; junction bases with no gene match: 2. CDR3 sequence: CSATLAGQETQYF. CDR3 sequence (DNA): TGCAGTGCTACCCTAGCGGGACAAGAGACCCAGTACTTC.

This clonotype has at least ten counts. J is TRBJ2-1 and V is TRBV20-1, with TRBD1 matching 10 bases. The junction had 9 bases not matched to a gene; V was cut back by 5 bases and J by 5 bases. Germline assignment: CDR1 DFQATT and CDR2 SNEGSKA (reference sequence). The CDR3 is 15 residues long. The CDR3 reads CSALRGTGANNEQFF. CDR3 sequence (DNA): TGCAGTGCTCTACGAGGGACAGGGGCCAACAATGAGCAGTTCTTC.

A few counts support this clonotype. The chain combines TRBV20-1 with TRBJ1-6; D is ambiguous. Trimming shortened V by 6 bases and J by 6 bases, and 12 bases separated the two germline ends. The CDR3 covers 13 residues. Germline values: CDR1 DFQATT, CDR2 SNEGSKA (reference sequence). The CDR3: CSALPGPNSPLHF. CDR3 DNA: TGCAGTGCCCTGCCCGGTCCTAATTCACCCCTCCACTTT.

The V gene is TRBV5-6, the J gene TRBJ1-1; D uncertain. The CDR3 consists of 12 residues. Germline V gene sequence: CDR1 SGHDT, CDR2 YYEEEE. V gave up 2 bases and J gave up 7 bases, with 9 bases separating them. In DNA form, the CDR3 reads TGTGCCAGCAGCTTCCCCGTGGGTGAAGCTTTCTTT. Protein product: CASSFPVGEAFF.

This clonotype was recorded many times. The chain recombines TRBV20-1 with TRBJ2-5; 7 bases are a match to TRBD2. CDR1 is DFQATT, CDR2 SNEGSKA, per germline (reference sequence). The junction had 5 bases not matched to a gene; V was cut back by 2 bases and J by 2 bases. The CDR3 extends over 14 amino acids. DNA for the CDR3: TGCAGTGCTAGAACCCTAGCGGCACAAGAGACCCAGTACTTC. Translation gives CSARTLAAQETQYF.

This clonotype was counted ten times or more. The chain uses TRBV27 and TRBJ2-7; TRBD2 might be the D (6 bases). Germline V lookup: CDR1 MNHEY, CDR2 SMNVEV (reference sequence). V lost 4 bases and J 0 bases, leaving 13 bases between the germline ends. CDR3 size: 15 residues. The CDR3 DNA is TGTGCCAGCAGTTCGAGACTAGGTAGCTCCTACGAGCAGTACTTC. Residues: CASSSRLGSSYEQYF.

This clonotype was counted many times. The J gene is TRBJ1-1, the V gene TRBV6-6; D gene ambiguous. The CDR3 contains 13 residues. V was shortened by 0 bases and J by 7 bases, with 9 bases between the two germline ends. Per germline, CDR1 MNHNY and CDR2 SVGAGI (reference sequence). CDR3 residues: CASSYSKGLEAFF. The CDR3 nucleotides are TGTGCCAGCAGTTACTCGAAAGGACTTGAAGCTTTCTTT.

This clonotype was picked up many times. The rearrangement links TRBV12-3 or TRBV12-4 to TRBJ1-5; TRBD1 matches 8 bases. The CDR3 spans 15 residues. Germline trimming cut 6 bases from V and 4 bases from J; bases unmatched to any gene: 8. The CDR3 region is CASRNQGAGNQPQHF. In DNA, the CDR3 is TGTGCCAGCAGGAACCAGGGGGCCGGTAATCAGCCCCAGCATTTT.

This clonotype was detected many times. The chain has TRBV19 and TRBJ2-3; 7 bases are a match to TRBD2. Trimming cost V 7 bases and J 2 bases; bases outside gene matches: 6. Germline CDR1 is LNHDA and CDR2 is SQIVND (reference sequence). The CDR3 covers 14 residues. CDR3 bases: TGTGCCAGTAACTCCGGGGGGTCCACAGATACGCAGTATTTT. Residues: CASNSGGSTDTQYF.

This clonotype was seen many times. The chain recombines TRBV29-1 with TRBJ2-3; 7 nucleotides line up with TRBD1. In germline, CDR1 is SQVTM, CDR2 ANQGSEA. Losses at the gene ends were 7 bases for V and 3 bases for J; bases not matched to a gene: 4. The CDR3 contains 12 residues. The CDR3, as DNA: TGCAGCGCTCACAGGGGTACAGATACGCAGTATTTT. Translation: CSAHRGTDTQYF.

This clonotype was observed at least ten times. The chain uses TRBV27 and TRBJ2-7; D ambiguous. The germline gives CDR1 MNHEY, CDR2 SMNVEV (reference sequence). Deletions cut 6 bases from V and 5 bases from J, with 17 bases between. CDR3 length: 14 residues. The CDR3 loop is CASRLDGPLNEQYF. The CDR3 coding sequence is TGTGCCAGCAGGCTGGACGGACCTCTCAACGAGCAGTACTTC.

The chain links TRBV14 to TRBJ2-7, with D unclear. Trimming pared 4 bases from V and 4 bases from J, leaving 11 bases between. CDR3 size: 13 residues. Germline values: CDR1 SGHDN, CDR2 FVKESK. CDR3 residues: CASSPTRFYEQYF. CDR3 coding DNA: TGTGCCAGCAGCCCGACCCGATTTTACGAGCAGTACTTC.

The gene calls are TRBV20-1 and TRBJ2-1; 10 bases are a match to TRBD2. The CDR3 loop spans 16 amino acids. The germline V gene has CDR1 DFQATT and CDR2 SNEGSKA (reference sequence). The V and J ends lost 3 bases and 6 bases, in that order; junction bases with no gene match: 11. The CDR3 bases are TGCAGTGCTAGGTTAAGCGGGAGGGCATTTGGCAATGAGCAGTTCTTC. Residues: CSARLSGRAFGNEQFF.

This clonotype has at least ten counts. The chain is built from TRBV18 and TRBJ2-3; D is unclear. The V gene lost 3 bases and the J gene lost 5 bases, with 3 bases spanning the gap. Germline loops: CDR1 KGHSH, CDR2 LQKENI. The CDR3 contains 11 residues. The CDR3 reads CASSPRDTQYF. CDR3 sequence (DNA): TGTGCCAGCTCACCCAGAGATACGCAGTATTTT.

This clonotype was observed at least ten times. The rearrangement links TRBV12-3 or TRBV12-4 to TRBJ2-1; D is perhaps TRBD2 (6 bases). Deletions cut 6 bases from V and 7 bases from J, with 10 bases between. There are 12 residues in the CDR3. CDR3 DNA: TGTGCCAGCAGGACTAGACTGAATGAGCAGTTCTTC. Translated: CASRTRLNEQFF.

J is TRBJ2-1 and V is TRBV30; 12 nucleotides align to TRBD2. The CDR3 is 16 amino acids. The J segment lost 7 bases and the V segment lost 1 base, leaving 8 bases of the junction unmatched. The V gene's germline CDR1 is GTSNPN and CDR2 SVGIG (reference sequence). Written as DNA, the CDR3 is TGTGCCTGGAGTGGCCCTAGCGGGAGGGCCGGGAATGAGCAGTTCTTC. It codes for CAWSGPSGRAGNEQFF.

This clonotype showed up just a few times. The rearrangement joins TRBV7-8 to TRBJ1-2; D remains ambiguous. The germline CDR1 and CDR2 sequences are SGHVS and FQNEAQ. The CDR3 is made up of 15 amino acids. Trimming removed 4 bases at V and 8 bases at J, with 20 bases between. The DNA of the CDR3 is TGTGCCAGCAGCTCAGGAAACCTCGAGTGGTGGGGCTACACCTTC. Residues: CASSSGNLEWWGYTF.

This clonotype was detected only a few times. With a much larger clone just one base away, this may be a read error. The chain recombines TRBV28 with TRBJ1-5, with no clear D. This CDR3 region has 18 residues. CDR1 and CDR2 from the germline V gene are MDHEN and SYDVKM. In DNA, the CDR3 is TGTGTCAGCAGTTTATCGGTAGGCATCGGGTCGGTCGATCAGCCCCAGCATTTT. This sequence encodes CVSSLSVGIGSVDQPQHF.

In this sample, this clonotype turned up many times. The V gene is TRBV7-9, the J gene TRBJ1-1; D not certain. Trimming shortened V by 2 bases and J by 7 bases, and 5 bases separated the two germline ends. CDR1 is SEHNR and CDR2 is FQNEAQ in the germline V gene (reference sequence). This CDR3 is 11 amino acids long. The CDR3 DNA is TGTGCCAGCAGCTTAATGAATGAAGCTTTCTTT. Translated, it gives CASSLMNEAFF.

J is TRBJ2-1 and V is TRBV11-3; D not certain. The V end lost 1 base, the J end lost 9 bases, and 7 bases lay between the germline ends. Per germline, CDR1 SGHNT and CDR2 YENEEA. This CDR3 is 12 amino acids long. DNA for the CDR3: TGTGCCAGCAGCTTAGGAGGCAGTGAGCAGTTCTTC. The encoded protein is CASSLGGSEQFF.